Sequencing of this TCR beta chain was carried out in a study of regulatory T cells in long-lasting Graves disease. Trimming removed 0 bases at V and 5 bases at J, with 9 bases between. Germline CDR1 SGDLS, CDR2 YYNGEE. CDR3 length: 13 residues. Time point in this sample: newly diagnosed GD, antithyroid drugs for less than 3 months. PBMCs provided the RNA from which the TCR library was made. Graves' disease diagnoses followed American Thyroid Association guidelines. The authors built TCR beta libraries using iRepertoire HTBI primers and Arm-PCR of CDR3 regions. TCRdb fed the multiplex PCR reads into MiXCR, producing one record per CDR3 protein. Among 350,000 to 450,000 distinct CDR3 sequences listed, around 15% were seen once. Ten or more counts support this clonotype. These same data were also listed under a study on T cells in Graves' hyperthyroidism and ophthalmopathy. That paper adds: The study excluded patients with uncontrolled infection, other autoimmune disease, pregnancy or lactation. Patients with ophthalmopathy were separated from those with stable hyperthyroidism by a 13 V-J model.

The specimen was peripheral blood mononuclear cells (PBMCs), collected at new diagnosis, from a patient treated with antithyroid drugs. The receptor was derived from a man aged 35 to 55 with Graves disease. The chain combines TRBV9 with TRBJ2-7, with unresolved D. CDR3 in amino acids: CASSVGVTHEQYF. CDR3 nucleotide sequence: TGTGCCAGCAGCGTAGGAGTTACCCACGAGCAGTACTTC.